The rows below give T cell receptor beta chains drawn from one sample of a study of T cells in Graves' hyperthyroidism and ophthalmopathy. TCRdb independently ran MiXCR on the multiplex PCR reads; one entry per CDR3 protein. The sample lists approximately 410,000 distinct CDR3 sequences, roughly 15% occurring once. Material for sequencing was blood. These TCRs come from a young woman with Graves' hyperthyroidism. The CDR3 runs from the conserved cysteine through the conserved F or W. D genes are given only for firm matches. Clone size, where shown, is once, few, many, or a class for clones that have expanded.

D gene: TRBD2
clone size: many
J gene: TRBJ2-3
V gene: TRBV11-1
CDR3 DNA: TGTGCCAGCAGCTTAGGTACTAGCGGGAAGGGAGATACGCAGTATTTT
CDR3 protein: CASSLGTSGKGDTQYF

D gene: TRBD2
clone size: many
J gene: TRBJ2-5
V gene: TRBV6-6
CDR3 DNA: TGTGCCAGCAGTTACGACGGGGGGACTAGCGGGACCCAAGAGACCCAGTACTTC
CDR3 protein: CASSYDGGTSGTQETQYF

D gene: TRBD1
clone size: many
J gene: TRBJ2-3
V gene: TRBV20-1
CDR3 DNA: TGCAGTGCTTCCGGGACAGGGGGCGGGCGCACAGATACGCAGTATTTT
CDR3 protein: CSASGTGGGRTDTQYF

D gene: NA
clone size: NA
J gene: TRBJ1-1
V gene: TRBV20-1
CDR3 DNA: TGCAGTGCTAGAGTTCGGTCAGGACTCACTGAAGCTTTCTTT
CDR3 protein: CSARVRSGLTEAFF

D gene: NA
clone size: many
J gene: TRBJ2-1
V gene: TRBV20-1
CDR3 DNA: TGCAGTGCCGAATTAGCAGGGCGCGGCTCCTACAATGAGCAGTTCTTC
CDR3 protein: CSAELAGRGSYNEQFF

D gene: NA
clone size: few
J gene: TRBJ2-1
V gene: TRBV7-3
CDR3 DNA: TGTGCCAGCAGCTCTAGCCGAAGCTCCTACAATGAGCAGTTCTTC
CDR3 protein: CASSSSRSSYNEQFF

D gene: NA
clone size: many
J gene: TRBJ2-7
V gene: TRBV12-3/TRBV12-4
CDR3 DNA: TGTGCCAGCAGTAGTCCGGGCAGGGGATCCTACGAGCAGTACTTC
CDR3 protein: CASSSPGRGSYEQYF

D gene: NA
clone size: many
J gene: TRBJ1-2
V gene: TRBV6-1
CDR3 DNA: TGTGCCAGCAGTCAAAACAGGGACCCCTATGGCTACACCTTC
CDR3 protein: CASSQNRDPYGYTF

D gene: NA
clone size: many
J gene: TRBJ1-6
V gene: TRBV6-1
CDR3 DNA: TGTGCCAGCAGTTCGACACCTAATAATTCACCCCTCCACTTT
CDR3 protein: CASSSTPNNSPLHF

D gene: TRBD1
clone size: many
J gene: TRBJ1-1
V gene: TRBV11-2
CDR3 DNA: TGTGCCAGCAGCCCCTTTGGGGCAGGGGGCCTCACTGAAGCTTTCTTT
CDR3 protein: CASSPFGAGGLTEAFF

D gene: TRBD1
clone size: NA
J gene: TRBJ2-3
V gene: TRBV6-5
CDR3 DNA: TGTGCCAGCAGTTACTCGGGACAGGGGTCTAGCACAGATACGCAGTATTTT
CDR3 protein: CASSYSGQGSSTDTQYF

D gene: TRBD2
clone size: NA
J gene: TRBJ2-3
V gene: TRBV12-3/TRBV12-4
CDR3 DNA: TGTGCCAGCAGTCCAAAACTAGCGGGGAGCACAGATACGCAGTATTTT
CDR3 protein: CASSPKLAGSTDTQYF

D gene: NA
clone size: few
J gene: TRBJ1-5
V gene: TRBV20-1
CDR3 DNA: TGCAGTGCTAGCCATAGCAATCAGCCCCAGCATTTT
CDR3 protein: CSASHSNQPQHF

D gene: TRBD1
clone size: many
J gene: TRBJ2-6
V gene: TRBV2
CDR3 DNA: TGTGCCAGCCGAACAGGGGGCGGTGCTGGGGCCAACGTCCTGACTTTC
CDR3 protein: CASRTGGGAGANVLTF

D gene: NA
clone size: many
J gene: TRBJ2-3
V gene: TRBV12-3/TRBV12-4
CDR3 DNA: TGTGCCAGCAGTATAATGGACAGCCGACACGGTTATACGCAGTATTTT
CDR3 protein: CASSIMDSRHGYTQYF

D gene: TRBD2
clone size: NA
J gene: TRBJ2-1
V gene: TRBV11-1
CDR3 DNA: TGTGCCAGCAGCTTAGAACTAGCGGGAGGGCCCATCCCCTACAATGAGCAGTTCTTC
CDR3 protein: CASSLELAGGPIPYNEQFF

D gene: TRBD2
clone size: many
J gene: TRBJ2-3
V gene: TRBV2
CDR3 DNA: TGTGCCAGCACCAGGAGCGGGGGAGATACGCAGTATTTT
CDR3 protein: CASTRSGGDTQYF

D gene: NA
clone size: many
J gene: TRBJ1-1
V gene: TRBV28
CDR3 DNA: TGTGCCAGCAGTTTGAATTTCGCCGGACAGATGAACACTGAAGCTTTCTTT
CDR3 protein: CASSLNFAGQMNTEAFF

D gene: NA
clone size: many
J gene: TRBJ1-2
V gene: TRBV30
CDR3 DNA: TGTGCCTGGAGTGTACGAGGGAGGGATGGCTACACCTTC
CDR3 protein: CAWSVRGRDGYTF

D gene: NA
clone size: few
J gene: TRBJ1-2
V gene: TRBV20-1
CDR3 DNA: TGCAGTGCTAGAGATGGTCAGACTAGGACTCATGGCTACACCTTC
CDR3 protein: CSARDGQTRTHGYTF

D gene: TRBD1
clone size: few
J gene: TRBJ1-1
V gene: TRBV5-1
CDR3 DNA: TGCGCCAGCAGCTCCACTCAGGGGGTGATCACTGAAGCTTTCTTT
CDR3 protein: CASSSTQGVITEAFF

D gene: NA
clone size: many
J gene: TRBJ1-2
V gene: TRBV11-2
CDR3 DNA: TGTGCCAGCAGCTTATACTATGGCTACACCTTC
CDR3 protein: CASSLYYGYTF

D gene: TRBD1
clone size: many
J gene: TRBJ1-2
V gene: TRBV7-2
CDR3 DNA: TGTGCCAGCAGCGACGGCGGACAGGGTAATGGCTACACCTTC
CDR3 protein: CASSDGGQGNGYTF

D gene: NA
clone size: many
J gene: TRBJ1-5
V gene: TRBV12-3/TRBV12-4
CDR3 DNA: TGTGCCAGCAGCACATCAGGGCTGGGCAATCAGCCCCAGCATTTT
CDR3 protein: CASSTSGLGNQPQHF

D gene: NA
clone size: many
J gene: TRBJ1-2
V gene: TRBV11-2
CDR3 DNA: TGTGCCAGCAGCGAGGGGACGGTCGGCTATGGCTACACCTTC
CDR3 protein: CASSEGTVGYGYTF

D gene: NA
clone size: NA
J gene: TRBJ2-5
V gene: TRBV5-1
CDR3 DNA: TGCGCCAGCAGCCGACCTCAAGAGACCCAGTACTTC
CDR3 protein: CASSRPQETQYF

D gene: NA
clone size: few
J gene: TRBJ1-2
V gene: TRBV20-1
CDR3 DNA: TGCAGTGCTAGCTTTCTCGCAGGGAGGATTAACTATGGCTACACCTTC
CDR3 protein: CSASFLAGRINYGYTF

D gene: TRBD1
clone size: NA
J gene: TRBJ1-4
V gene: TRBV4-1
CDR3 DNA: TGCGCCAGCAGGGACAGGGGGTCTAATGAAAAACTGTTTTTT
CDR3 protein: CASRDRGSNEKLFF

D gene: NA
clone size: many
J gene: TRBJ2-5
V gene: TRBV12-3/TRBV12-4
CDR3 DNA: TGTGCCAGCAGTTTAGGGGCCCGAGGGGAGACCCAGTACTTC
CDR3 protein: CASSLGARGETQYF

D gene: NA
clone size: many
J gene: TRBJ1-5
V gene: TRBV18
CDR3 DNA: TGTGCCAGCTCTCCGAATGGGGATCAGCCCCAGCATTTT
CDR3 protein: CASSPNGDQPQHF

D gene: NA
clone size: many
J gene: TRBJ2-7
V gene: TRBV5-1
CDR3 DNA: TGTGCCAGCAGCTTAGGGGCCTCCTACGAGCAGTACTTC
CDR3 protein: CASSLGASYEQYF

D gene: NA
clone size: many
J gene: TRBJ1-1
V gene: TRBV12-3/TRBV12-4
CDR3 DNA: TGTGCCAGCAGTTTCCGTCGCATAGTGAACACTGAAGCTTTCTTT
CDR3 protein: CASSFRRIVNTEAFF

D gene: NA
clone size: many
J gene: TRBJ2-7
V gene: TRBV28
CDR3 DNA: TGTGCCAGCGGATTGACAGCGACGGCCTACGAGCAGTACTTC
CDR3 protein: CASGLTATAYEQYF

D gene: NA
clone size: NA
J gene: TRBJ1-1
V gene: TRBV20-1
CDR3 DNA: TGCAGTGCTGGGAGGCTTACTTCGAACACTGAAGCTTTCTTT
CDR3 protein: CSAGRLTSNTEAFF

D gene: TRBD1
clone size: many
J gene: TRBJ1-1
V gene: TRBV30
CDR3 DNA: TGTGCCTGGAGTAAAGGCAGGACAGGCGCTTTCTTT
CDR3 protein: CAWSKGRTGAFF

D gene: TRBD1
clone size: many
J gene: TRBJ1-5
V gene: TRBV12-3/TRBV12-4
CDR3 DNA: TGTGCCAGCAGTCTCACCGGGACAGGAGGCACTCAGCCCCAGCATTTT
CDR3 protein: CASSLTGTGGTQPQHF

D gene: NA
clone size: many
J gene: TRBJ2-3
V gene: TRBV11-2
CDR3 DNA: TGTGCCAGCAGCTTAAGTGGCAGCTACACAGATACGCAGTATTTT
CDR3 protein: CASSLSGSYTDTQYF

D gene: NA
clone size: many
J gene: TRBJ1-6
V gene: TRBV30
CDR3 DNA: TGTGCCTGGGGGAACAATTCACCCCTCCACTTT
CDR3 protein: CAWGNNSPLHF

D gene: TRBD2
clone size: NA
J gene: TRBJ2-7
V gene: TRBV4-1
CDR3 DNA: TGCGCCAGCAGTATAGCGGGAGACCCATACGAGCAGTACTTC
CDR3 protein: CASSIAGDPYEQYF

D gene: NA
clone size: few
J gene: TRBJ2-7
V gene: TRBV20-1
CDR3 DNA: TGCAGTGCTAGGCCCAAACCCCCCTCCAACGAGCAGTACTTC
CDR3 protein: CSARPKPPSNEQYF

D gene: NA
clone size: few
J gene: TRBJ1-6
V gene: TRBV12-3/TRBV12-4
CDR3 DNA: TGTGCCAGCAGTTTGTTTGCTGGAGATTCACCCCTCCACTTT
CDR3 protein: CASSLFAGDSPLHF

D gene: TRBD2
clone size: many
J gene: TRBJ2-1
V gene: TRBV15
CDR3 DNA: TGTGCCACCAGCAGGGGAACTAGCGGGAGTCGAAATGAGCAGTTCTTC
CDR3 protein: CATSRGTSGSRNEQFF

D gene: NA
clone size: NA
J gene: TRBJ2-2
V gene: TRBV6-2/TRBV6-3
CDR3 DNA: TGTGCCAGCAGTTACAAGAGCGCGAACACCGGGGAGCTGTTTTTT
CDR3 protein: CASSYKSANTGELFF

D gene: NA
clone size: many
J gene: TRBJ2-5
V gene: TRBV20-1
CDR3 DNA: TGCAGTGCTAGAGAAACCCCCGGCCAAGAGACCCAGTACTTC
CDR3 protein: CSARETPGQETQYF

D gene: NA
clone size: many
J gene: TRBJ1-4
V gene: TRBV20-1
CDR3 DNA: TGCAGTGCCTTTACAGGAGCAACTAATGAAAAACTGTTTTTT
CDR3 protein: CSAFTGATNEKLFF

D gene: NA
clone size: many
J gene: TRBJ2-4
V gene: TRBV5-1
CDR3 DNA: TGCGCCAGCAGTTCGACCGGAAGCCCCTTGTGGAAAAACATTCAGTACTTC
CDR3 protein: CASSSTGSPLWKNIQYF

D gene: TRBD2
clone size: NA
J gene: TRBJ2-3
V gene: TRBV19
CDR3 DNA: TGTGCCAGTAGTCTTGGTGGGAGCGGGAGTAGCGGCACAGATACGCAGTATTTT
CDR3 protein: CASSLGGSGSSGTDTQYF

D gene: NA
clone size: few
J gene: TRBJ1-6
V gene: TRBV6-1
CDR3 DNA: TGTGCCAGCACCCCGGAGGGGGGCCGTAATTCACCCCTCCACTTT
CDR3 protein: CASTPEGGRNSPLHF

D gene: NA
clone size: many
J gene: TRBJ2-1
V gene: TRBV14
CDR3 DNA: TGTGCCAGCAGCCAAGATCATGTAGGAGGAACCACCTCCTACAATGAGCAGTTCTTC
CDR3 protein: CASSQDHVGGTTSYNEQFF

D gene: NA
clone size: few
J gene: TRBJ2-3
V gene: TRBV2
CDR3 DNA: TGTGCCAGCAGTGGACGTCAGGGCACAGATACGCAGTATTTT
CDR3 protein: CASSGRQGTDTQYF

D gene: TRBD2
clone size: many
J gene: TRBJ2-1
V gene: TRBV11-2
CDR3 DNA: TGTGCCAGCAGCCCCGGACTAGCTGCTAATGAGCAGTTCTTC
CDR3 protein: CASSPGLAANEQFF

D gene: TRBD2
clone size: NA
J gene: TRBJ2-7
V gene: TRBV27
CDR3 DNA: TGTGCCAGCGCCTGGGGTTCTAGCGGGAGATACGAGCAGTACTTC
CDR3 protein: CASAWGSSGRYEQYF

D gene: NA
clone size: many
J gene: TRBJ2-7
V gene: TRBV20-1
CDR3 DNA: TGCAGTGCTGTGGCGGACTCCTACGAGCAGTACTTC
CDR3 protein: CSAVADSYEQYF

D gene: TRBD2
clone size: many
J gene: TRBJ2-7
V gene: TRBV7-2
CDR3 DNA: TGTGCCAGCAGCTCGGGACTAGCATCGAACCCCTACGAGCAGTACTTC
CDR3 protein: CASSSGLASNPYEQYF

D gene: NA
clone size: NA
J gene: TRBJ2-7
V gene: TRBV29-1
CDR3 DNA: TGCAGCGTTCTCTCTACATACTACGAGCAGTACTTC
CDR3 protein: CSVLSTYYEQYF

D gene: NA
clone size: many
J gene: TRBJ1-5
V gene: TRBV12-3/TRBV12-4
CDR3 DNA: TGTGCCAGCGCTCGGGGGCCAAATCAGCCCCAGCATTTT
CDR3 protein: CASARGPNQPQHF

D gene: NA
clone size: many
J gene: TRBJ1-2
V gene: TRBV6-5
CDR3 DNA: TGTGCCAGCAGTTACACGGACGAGGCTAACTATGGCTACACCTTC
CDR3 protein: CASSYTDEANYGYTF

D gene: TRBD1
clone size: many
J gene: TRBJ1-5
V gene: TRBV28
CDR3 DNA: TGTGCCAGCAGGCTAGACAGGGTTAGCAATCAGCCCCAGCATTTT
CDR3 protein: CASRLDRVSNQPQHF